This entry is about one TCR beta chain. Its antigen is not identified. This sample is part of a study of cytomegalovirus exposure and HLA in healthy donors. Profiling relied on immunoSEQ multiplex PCR, and the TCRdb table lists in-frame clones only, not all of them. This sample carries about 240,000 clones, around 88% of them seen once, and the ten largest clones take less than 1.5%. Study-wide results and limits: While the bulk of TCR sequences proved rare, some public TCRs turned up in many donors.

The source material was PBMCs. The TCR comes from a woman younger than 45 in good health and CMV-seropositive.

CDR3 region: CASSTVIQLSYSNQPQHF. DNA of the CDR3: TGTGCCAGCAGCACCGTTATACAGCTTTCGTATAGCAATCAGCCCCAGCATTTT. J is TRBJ1-5 and V is TRBV7-8; the D is unclear. The germline V gene encodes CDR1 SGHVS and CDR2 FQNEAQ. The CDR3 has 18 residues. V was pared by 5 bases and J by 0 bases, with 20 bases between.